The T cell receptor beta chain under discussion was sequenced for a study of blood T cell repertoires in COVID-19. The CDR3 has 12 amino acids. The V segment lost 5 bases and the J segment 14 bases; nucleotides outside the gene matches: 10. Per the germline V gene, CDR1 is SGHVS and CDR2 is FQNEAQ. Enrollees, about 18 to 90 years old, lived in about two dozen US areas. Recovered participants had two consecutive negative NP/OP PCR tests, healthcare professional clearance, or symptom resolution. Per the authors' pipeline: Reference gene primer amplification yielded estimated nucleated cell counts. Sequencing was performed with immunoSEQ multiplex PCR; in TCRdb, only in-frame clones are kept and a portion is missing. V and J calls and clone size come straight from that table; D and trimming were deduced from the DNA. Among roughly 46,000 clones listed, about 85% were seen once.

The chain joins TRBV7-8 to TRBJ2-3; TRBD2 matches 7 bases. The receptor's source is a woman aged 50 to 60 who had recovered from COVID-19. The sequencing input was PBMCs or T cells enriched from blood (not recorded which). The CDR3 spells CASSPEGGRGYF. CDR3 nucleotides: TGTGCCAGCAGCCCCGAAGGCGGGAGAGGGTATTTT.